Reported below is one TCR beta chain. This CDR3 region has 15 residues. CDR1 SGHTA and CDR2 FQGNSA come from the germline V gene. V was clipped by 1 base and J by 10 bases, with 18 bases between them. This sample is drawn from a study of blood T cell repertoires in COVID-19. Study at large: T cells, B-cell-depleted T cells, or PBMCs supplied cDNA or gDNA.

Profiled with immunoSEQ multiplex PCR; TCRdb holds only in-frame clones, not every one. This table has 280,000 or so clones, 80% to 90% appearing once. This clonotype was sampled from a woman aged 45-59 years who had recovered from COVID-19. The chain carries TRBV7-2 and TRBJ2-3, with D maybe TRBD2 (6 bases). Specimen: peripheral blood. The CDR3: CASSLVQADWGAQYF. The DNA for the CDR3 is TGTGCCAGCAGCTTAGTACAGGCGGATTGGGGGGCGCAGTATTTT.